The following is a TCR beta chain sequence with its context. The assay was immunoSEQ multiplex PCR, and TCRdb's table has in-frame clones only and misses some. The sample comprises about 130,000 clones, approximately 81% of which are singletons, and more than 3% rests with the top ten. The record originates from a study of blood T cell repertoires in COVID-19. Overall study: PBMCs, B-cell-depleted T cells, or T cells provided the cDNA or gDNA that made up the material.

The sequenced sample consisted of peripheral blood. The source is a woman aged 45-60 years with acute or convalescent COVID-19.

The CDR3 region is CAWSLGRGQTQYF. The CDR3 DNA follows: TGTGCCTGGAGCCTCGGGCGGGGCCAGACCCAGTACTTC. The genes are TRBV30 and TRBJ2-5, with D perhaps TRBD2 (6 bases). This CDR3 contains 13 residues. Germline V gene sequence: CDR1 GTSNPN, CDR2 SVGIG (reference sequence). V lost 3 bases and J lost 6, with 14 bases in between.